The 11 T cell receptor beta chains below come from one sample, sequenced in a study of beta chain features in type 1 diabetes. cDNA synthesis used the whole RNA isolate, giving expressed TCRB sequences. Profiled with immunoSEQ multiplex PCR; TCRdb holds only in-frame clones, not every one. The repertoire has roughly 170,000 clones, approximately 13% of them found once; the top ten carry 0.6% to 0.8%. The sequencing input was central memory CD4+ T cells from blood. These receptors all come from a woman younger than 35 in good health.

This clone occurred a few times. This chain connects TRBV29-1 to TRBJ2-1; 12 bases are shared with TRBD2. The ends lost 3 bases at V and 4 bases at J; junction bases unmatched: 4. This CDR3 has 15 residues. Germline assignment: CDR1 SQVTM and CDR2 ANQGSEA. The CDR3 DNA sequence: TGCAGCGTTGACTTGGGACTAGCGGGTTACAATGAGCAGTTCTTC. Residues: CSVDLGLAGYNEQFF.

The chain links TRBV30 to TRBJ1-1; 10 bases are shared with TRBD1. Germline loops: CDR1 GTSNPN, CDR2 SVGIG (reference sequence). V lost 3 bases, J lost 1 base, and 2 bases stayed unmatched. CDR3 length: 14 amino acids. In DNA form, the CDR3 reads TGTGCCTGGAGCAGACAGGGGGCGAACACTGAAGCTTTCTTT. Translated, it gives CAWSRQGANTEAFF.

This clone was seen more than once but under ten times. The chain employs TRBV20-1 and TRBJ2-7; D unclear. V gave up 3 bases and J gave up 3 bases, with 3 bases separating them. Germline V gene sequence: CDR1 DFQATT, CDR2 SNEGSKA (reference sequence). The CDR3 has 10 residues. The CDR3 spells CSASNYEQYF. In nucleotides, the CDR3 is TGCAGTGCTAGTAACTACGAGCAGTACTTC.

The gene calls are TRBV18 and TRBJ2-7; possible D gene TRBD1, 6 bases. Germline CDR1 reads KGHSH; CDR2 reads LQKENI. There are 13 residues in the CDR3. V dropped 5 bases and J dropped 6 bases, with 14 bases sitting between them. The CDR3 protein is CASSLNRAGEQYF. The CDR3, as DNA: TGTGCCAGCTCATTGAACAGGGCTGGCGAGCAGTACTTC.

CDR3 residues: CASRPDRTATYEQYF. CDR3 nucleotide sequence: TGTGCCAGCAGGCCCGACAGGACAGCTACCTACGAGCAGTACTTC. The rearrangement joins TRBV7-8 to TRBJ2-7, with a weak D call TRBD1 (6 bases). The CDR3 is 15 amino acids. Germline CDR1 SGHVS, CDR2 FQNEAQ. V dropped 6 bases and J dropped 2 bases, with 17 bases sitting between them.

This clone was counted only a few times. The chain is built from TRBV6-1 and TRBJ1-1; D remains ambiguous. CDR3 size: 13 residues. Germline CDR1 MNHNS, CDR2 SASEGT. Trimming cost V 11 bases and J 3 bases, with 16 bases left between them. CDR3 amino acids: CAAREGRDTEAFF. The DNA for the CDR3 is TGTGCCGCCCGGGAGGGAAGGGACACTGAAGCTTTCTTT.

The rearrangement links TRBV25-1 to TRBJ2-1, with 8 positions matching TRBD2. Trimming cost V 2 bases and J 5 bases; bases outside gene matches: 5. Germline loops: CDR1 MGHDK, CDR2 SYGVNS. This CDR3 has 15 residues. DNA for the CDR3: TGTGCCAGCAGTGAAAGGCGGGAGGTCCACAATGAGCAGTTCTTC. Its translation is CASSERREVHNEQFF.

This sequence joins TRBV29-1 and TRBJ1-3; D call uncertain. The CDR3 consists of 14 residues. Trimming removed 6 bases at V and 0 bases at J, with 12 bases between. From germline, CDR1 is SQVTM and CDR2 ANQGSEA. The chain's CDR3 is CSVADYYSGNTIYF. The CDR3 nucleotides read TGCAGCGTGGCGGACTACTACTCTGGAAACACCATATATTTT.

CDR3 in amino acids: CASSPGLESHYEQYF. CDR3 in DNA: TGTGCCAGCAGCCCGGGTTTGGAGTCGCACTACGAGCAGTACTTC. The chain has TRBV9 and TRBJ2-7; D uncertain. This CDR3 region has 15 residues. The V end was cut by 4 bases, the J end by 3 bases, with 17 bases between. CDR1 SGDLS and CDR2 YYNGEE come from the germline V gene.

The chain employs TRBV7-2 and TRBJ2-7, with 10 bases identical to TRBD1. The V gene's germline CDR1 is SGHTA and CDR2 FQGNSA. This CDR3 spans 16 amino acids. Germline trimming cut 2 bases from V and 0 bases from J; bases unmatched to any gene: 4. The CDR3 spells CASSLTGTGDSYEQYF. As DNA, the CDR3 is TGTGCCAGCAGCTTAACCGGGACAGGGGACTCCTACGAGCAGTACTTC.

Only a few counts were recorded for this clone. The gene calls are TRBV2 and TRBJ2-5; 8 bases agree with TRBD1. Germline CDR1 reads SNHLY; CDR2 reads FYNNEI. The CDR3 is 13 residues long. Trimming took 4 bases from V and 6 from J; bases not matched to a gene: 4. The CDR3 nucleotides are TGTGCCAGCAGTGCGGACAGGGTGAAGACCCAGTACTTC. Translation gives CASSADRVKTQYF. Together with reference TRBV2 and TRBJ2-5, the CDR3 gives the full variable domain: EPEVTQTPSHQVTQMGQEVILRCVPISNHLYFYWYRQILGQKVEFLVSFYNNEISEKSEIFDDQFSVERPDGSNFTLKIRSTKLEDSAMYFCASSADRVKTQYFGPGTRLLVL.